Ten or more counts support the clone carrying this T cell receptor beta chain. Its antigen is not identified. This sample was taken from a study of T-cell reconstitution after alpha-beta-depleted transplantation in children. Study-wide findings and caveats: Several hundred graft clones that had expanded were reportedly the source of alpha-beta T cells about two months after transplant. Most T-cell counts and diversity one year after the transplant came from T cells that were newly produced.

Using unique molecular identifiers, the investigators prepared the TCRbeta library. TCRdb reanalysed the PCR reads using MiXCR and keeps one entry per CDR3 protein. The sample lists 670,000 or so distinct CDR3 sequences, around 14% occurring once. Trimming pared 0 bases from V and 5 bases from J, leaving 5 bases between. From germline, CDR1 is DFQATT and CDR2 SNEGSKA (reference sequence). The CDR3 is made up of 11 amino acids. The material was PBMCs, obtained before TCRalphabeta/CD19-depleted stem cell transplant. J is TRBJ2-7 and V is TRBV20-1; D is undetermined. The sequence came from a girl aged 2-15 years with congenital amegakaryocytic thrombocytopenia, due to receive a stem cell transplant. The chain's CDR3 is CSARDPHEQYF. The CDR3 DNA follows: TGCAGTGCTAGAGATCCCCACGAGCAGTACTTC.